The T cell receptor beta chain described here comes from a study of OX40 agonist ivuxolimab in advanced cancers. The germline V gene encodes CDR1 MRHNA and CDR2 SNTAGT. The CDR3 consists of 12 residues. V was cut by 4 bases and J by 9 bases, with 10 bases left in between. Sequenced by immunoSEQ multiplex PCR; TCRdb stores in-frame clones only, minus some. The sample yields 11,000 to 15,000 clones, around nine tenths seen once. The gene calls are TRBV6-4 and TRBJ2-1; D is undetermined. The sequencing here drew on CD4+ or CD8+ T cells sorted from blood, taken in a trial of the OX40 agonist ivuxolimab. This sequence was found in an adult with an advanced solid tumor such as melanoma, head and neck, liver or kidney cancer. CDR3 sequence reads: CASSGVGGEQFF. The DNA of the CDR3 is TGTGCCAGCAGTGGGGTTGGCGGTGAGCAGTTCTTC.